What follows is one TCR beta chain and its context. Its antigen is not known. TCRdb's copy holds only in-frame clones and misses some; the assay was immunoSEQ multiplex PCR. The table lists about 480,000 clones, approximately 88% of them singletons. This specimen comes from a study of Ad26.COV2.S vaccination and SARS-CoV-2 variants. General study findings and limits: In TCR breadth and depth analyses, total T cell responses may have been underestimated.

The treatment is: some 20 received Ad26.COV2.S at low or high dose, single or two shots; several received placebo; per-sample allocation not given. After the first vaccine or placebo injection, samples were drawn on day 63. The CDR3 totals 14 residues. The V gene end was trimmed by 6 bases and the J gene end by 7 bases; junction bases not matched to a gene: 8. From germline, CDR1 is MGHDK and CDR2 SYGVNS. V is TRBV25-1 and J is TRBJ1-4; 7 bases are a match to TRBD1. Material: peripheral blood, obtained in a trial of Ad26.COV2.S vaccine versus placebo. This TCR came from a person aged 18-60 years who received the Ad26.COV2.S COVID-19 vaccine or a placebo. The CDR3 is CASSWAGGGEKLFF. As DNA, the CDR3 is TGTGCCAGCAGCTGGGCAGGGGGGGGTGAAAAACTGTTTTTT.